The rows below give T cell receptor beta chains drawn from one sample of a study of response to subunit inactivated influenza vaccine. TCRdb re-analysed the RT-PCR reads in MiXCR, keeping a single row per CDR3 protein. Of hundreds of thousands of distinct CDR3 sequences in the sample, less than 10% were seen once. The starting material was PBMCs from blood, obtained 23 months after vaccination. These receptors were collected from a man aged 50-75 years who received an inactivated influenza vaccine. Both conserved end residues are part of each CDR3. D genes are given only for firm matches. Size tells how often a clone was seen (once, few, many) or the class of an expanded clone, and some rows leave it out.

abundance	v_gene	j_gene	d_gene	CDR3nt	CDR3aa
few	TRBV7-9	TRBJ1-1	NA	TGTGCCAGCAGAGCCCGTGGAGGGGTGGGCACTGAAGCTTTCTTT	CASRARGGVGTEAFF
NA	TRBV20-1	TRBJ1-6	NA	TGCAGTGCTAACCGGGACATGAATAATTCACCCCTCCACTTT	CSANRDMNNSPLHF
few	TRBV20-1	TRBJ1-3	TRBD1	TGCAGTGCCCCCGCGGGTGGGACAGTAGGAAACACCATATATTTT	CSAPAGGTVGNTIYF
many	TRBV5-1	TRBJ2-2	TRBD1	TGCGCCAGCAGCTTAGACAGGGGCTCGAACACCGGGGAGCTGTTTTTT	CASSLDRGSNTGELFF
few	TRBV5-1	TRBJ2-2	TRBD2	TGCGCCAGCATCCGGGACTATCCGAACACCGGGGAGCTGTTTTTT	CASIRDYPNTGELFF
many	TRBV10-3	TRBJ1-4	NA	TGTGCCATCAGTGAGCTGGATGCGGGGGCCGGGGAAAAACTGTTTTTT	CAISELDAGAGEKLFF
few	TRBV7-9	TRBJ1-2	NA	TGTGCCAGCAGCGGTGGACGGAAGACCTATGGCTACACCTTC	CASSGGRKTYGYTF
few	TRBV7-2	TRBJ1-2	NA	TGTGCCAGCAGCTTGCACCCCCAAGGGAGCTACACCTTC	CASSLHPQGSYTF
many	TRBV10-3	TRBJ1-4	NA	TGTGCCATCAGCGTAGGGACACAGGCAACTAATGAAAAACTGTTTTTT	CAISVGTQATNEKLFF
few	TRBV20-1	TRBJ2-5	TRBD2	TGCAGTGCTAACCCATCAGCCAGCGGGAGGGAACCGCAATGGCCCCAGTACTTC	CSANPSASGREPQWPQYF
many	TRBV6-5	TRBJ1-2	NA	TGTGCCAGCAGTTACCCCTCGGGTGGGAACTATGGCTACACCTTC	CASSYPSGGNYGYTF
NA	TRBV5-5	TRBJ2-7	NA	TGTGCCAGCGATCAGGTCGGCTCCTACGAGCAGTACTTC	CASDQVGSYEQYF
few	TRBV12-3/TRBV12-4	TRBJ1-2	TRBD1	TGTGCCAGCAGTTTATTGGGACAGGGCGATTATGGCTACACCTTC	CASSLLGQGDYGYTF
few	TRBV2	TRBJ2-3	NA	TGTGCCAGCAGTTACAAGTCTCCTGCAGATACGCAGTATTTT	CASSYKSPADTQYF
few	TRBV6-5	TRBJ1-1	NA	TGTGCCAGCAGTTATTCGGGGGTGGCCACTGAAGCTTTCTTT	CASSYSGVATEAFF
few	TRBV27	TRBJ2-1	TRBD2	TGTGCCAGCAGCCCGGGACTAGTCGGCTACAATGAGCAGTTCTTC	CASSPGLVGYNEQFF
few	TRBV20-1	TRBJ2-7	TRBD1	TGCAGTGCTAGAGATCCCCGCGGGCAGGGGGTTAGCGAGCAGTACTTC	CSARDPRGQGVSEQYF
NA	TRBV30	TRBJ1-6	NA	TGTGCCTGGAGTGTACGGGGATATAATTCACCCCTCCACTTT	CAWSVRGYNSPLHF
NA	TRBV5-1	TRBJ1-3	NA	TGCGCCAGCAGTAAGGATCAAGTATCTGGAAACACCATATATTTT	CASSKDQVSGNTIYF
few	TRBV5-1	TRBJ2-7	NA	TGCGCCAGTCGACAGGATTACGAGCAGTACTTC	CASRQDYEQYF
few	TRBV5-1	TRBJ2-5	NA	TGCGCCAGCAGCTTGGGGGGCTCCGTGCGAGAGACCCAGTACTTC	CASSLGGSVRETQYF
few	TRBV6-6	TRBJ1-5	NA	TGTGCCAGCAGTTCTGAAGGGGTTGGGCCCCAGCATTTT	CASSSEGVGPQHF
NA	TRBV12-3/TRBV12-4	TRBJ2-3	NA	TGTGCCAGCAGTTTATTGGGGGCAGATACGCAGTATTTT	CASSLLGADTQYF
many	TRBV29-1	TRBJ2-5	TRBD1	TGCAGCGTTGAAGATCGAAAGGGGGCCGAGACCCAGTACTTC	CSVEDRKGAETQYF
many	TRBV7-9	TRBJ1-2	TRBD1	TGTGCCAGCAGCTCGAACCGGGACAGGGTCGACTATGGCTACACCTTC	CASSSNRDRVDYGYTF
NA	TRBV4-1	TRBJ2-5	NA	TGCGCCAGCAGCCAAGATCGGGACGGGGGTTTGGGGACCCAGTACTTC	CASSQDRDGGLGTQYF